This T cell receptor beta chain was identified in a study of shared clonotypes between healthy human individuals. Findings and limits, study-wide: Clonotype sharing among the donors was expected to vary with sequencing depth.

Notes on this clone: Its matching antigen is unknown.

Deep-level settings were used for running the assay. TCRdb keeps only in-frame clones here, not all; method: immunoSEQ multiplex PCR. The table shows about 470,000 clones, with roughly 77% occurring only once. V lost 5 bases, J lost 2 bases, and 8 bases stayed unmatched. CDR1 is LNHDA and CDR2 is SQIVND in the germline V gene (reference sequence). The CDR3 extends over 16 amino acids. The chain joins TRBV19 to TRBJ2-3; 9 bases match TRBD1. The material sequenced was PBMCs. The receptor's source is a middle-aged woman in good health. Some clones in this sample may be carry-over from other donors' samples. The CDR3 loop reads CASSAPRDRVTDTQYF. The CDR3 DNA sequence: TGTGCCAGTAGTGCCCCTCGGGACAGGGTCACAGATACGCAGTATTTT.